This entry describes one TCR beta chain. The target antigen is unknown. One junction end does not reproduce the germline sequence, and a read error may be involved. This CDR3 is 15 amino acids long. Looked up from germline, CDR1 is SGHNT and CDR2 is YYREEE (reference sequence). The source of the sample is a study of T cell responses to AZD1222 COVID-19 vaccine. General study results and limits: Researchers report vaccine-associated CD4 TCRs spanning spike, with dominance at 160-218 and 743-854. The donor group comprised mostly white British people and more females; the analysis possibly underestimated clonal diversity.

Repertoires were generated with immunoSEQ multiplex PCR, while TCRdb's copy carries only in-frame clones and drops some. In the table there are about 110,000 clones, about 90% of which are singletons. The material was peripheral blood, obtained on day 0 of AZD1222 vaccination. This TCR was recovered from an adult in good health. The chain uses TRBV5-4 and TRBJ2-7, with a weak D call TRBD1 (6 bases). This chain's CDR3 is CASTLAPGEPYEQYF. CDR3 DNA: TGTGCCAGCACCTTGGCCCCAGGGGAACCCTACGAGCAGTACTTC.